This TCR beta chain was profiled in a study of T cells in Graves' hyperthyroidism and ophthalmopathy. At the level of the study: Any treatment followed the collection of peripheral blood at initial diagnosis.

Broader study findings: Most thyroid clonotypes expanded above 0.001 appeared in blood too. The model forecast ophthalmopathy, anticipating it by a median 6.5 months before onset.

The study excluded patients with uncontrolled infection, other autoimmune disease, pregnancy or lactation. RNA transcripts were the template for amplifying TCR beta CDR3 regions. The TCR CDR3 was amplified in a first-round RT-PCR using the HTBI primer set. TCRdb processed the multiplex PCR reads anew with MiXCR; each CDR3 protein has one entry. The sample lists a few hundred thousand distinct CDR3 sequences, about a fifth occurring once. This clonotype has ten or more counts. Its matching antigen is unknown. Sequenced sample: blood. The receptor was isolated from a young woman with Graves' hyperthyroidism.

The CDR3 loop reads CSARDRRSYEQYF. The CDR3 region has the DNA TGCAGTGCCCGAGACAGGCGCTCCTACGAGCAGTACTTC. The genes are TRBV20-1 and TRBJ2-7, with TRBD1 as a possible D gene (6 bases). Germline V CDR1 and CDR2: DFQATT, SNEGSKA (reference sequence). Trimming cost V 6 bases and J 0 bases, with 12 bases left between them. The CDR3 has 13 amino acids.